The 10 T cell receptor beta chains reported below all come from one sample, sequenced in a study of blood T cells in healthy people across ages. PCR was performed a second time for about 6 to 12 cycles using a sample-barcoded 5' primer and a J-beta primer mix. Via MiXCR, TCRdb re-called the 5' RACE reads, giving one row per CDR3 protein. The table includes roughly 860,000 distinct CDR3 sequences, around 68% detected once. What was sequenced was blood. These receptors were obtained from a man younger than 45 in good health.

This clonotype was seen a handful of times. This sequence joins TRBV28 and TRBJ2-5, with D possibly being TRBD1 (5 bases). Germline CDR1 is MDHEN and CDR2 is SYDVKM. CDR3 size: 17 residues. Between the trimmed V and J ends, which lost 5 bases and 1 base, there was a span of 20 bases. CDR3 in amino acids: CASSPQQRWGPQETQYF. The CDR3 nucleotides read TGTGCCAGCAGTCCCCAGCAACGGTGGGGCCCCCAAGAGACCCAGTACTTC.

The chain uses TRBV7-8 and TRBJ2-5; D uncertain. Germline lookup yields CDR1 SGHVS and CDR2 FQNEAQ. This CDR3 contains 14 residues. V shed 5 bases and J shed 1 base, with 11 bases lying between them. The CDR3 reads CASSTQRLQETQYF. The CDR3 nucleotides read TGTGCCAGCAGCACGCAGAGACTCCAAGAGACCCAGTACTTC.

This chain links TRBV6-5 with TRBJ1-5; no clear D. The CDR3 is made up of 13 amino acids. In germline, CDR1 is MNHEY, CDR2 SVGAGI. The V and J ends lost 6 bases and 7 bases respectively, with 13 bases between them. The CDR3, as DNA: TGTGCCAGCAGCTTTGCTCCGATCCAGCCCCAGCATTTT. Amino acid sequence: CASSFAPIQPQHF.

The V gene is TRBV5-6, the J gene TRBJ1-1; 7 positions match TRBD1. J gave up 0 bases and V 1 base, and 9 bases lay outside the gene matches. The CDR3 spans 17 residues. Looked up from germline, CDR1 is SGHDT and CDR2 is YYEEEE. Here the CDR3 reads CASSLLTRGLMNTEAFF. DNA of the CDR3: TGTGCCAGCAGCTTGTTGACAAGGGGGCTAATGAACACTGAAGCTTTCTTT. The full variable domain, with the rest looked up from reference TRBV5-6 and TRBJ1-1, is DAGVTQSPTHLIKTRGQQVTLRCSPKSGHDTVSWYQQALGQGPQFIFQYYEEEERQRGNFPDRFSGHQFPNYSSELNVNALLLGDSALYLCASSLLTRGLMNTEAFFGQGTRLTVV.

The chain employs TRBV13 and TRBJ2-1, with D possibly matching TRBD1 (6 bases). Trimming pared 5 bases from V and 2 bases from J, leaving 13 bases between. Germline values: CDR1 PRHDT, CDR2 FYEKMQ (reference sequence). The CDR3 has 15 amino acids. This CDR3 is CASSHRDTPYNEQFF. CDR3 coding DNA: TGTGCCAGCAGCCACCGGGACACACCCTACAATGAGCAGTTCTTC.

The V gene is TRBV3-1, the J gene TRBJ2-5, with TRBD2 as a possible D gene (6 bases). The CDR3 has 13 amino acids. Germline loops: CDR1 LGHDT, CDR2 YNNKEL (reference sequence). The V end lost 0 bases, the J end lost 7 bases, and 9 bases lay between the germline ends. As DNA, the CDR3 is TGTGCCAGCAGCCAAGAAATGGAGGGGACCCAGTACTTC. Its protein product is CASSQEMEGTQYF.

The chain joins TRBV6-2 or TRBV6-3 to TRBJ2-7; perhaps TRBD2 as D (6 bases). V lost 2 bases and J lost 5, with 16 bases in between. Germline loops: CDR1 MNHEY, CDR2 SVGEGT. The CDR3 is 15 residues long. In DNA form, the CDR3 reads TGTGCCAGCAGTTACAGGCGACTAGGGTTGGACGAGCAGTACTTC. Protein: CASSYRRLGLDEQYF.

The CDR3 DNA reads TGTGCCAGCAGTTACTTGACTAGCGGAACCTACGAGCAGTACTTC. Amino acids: CASSYLTSGTYEQYF. The rearrangement links TRBV6-5 to TRBJ2-4; the match to TRBD2 covers 9 bases. The J call is doubtful: the DNA matches TRBJ2-7 better. This CDR3 comprises 15 residues. Germline CDR1 is MNHEY and CDR2 is SVGAGI.

The chain uses TRBV9 and TRBJ1-1; TRBD1 might be the D (5 bases). There are 14 residues in the CDR3. Trimming stripped 6 bases from V and 4 bases from J, with 16 bases between. Per germline, CDR1 SGDLS and CDR2 YYNGEE. Written as DNA, the CDR3 is TGTGCCAGCACCCCCGACTGGGGGGGCACTGAAGCTTTCTTT. Its protein product is CASTPDWGGTEAFF.

This clonotype was picked up a small number of times. The chain's CDR3 is CASSPLAGLALQETQYF. The DNA for the CDR3 is TGTGCCAGCAGCCCCCTCGCGGGGCTCGCCCTACAAGAGACCCAGTACTTC. The chain employs TRBV7-2 and TRBJ2-5; tentative D call: TRBD2 (6 bases). V dropped 5 bases and J dropped 2 bases, with 21 bases sitting between them. The CDR3 covers 17 residues. Germline V gene sequence: CDR1 SGHTA, CDR2 FQGNSA.